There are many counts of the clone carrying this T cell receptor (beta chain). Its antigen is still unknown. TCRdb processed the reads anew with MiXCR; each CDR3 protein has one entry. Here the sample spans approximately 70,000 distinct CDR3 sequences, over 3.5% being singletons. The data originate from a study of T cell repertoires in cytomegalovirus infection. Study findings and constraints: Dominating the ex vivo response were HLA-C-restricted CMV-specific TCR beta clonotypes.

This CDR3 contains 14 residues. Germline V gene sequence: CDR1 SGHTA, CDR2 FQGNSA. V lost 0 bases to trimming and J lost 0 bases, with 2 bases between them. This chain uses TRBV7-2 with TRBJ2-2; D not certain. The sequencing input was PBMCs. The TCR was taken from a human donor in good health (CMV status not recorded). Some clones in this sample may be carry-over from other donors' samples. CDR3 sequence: CASSLAANTGELFF. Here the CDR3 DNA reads TGTGCCAGCAGCTTAGCTGCGAACACCGGGGAGCTGTTTTTT.